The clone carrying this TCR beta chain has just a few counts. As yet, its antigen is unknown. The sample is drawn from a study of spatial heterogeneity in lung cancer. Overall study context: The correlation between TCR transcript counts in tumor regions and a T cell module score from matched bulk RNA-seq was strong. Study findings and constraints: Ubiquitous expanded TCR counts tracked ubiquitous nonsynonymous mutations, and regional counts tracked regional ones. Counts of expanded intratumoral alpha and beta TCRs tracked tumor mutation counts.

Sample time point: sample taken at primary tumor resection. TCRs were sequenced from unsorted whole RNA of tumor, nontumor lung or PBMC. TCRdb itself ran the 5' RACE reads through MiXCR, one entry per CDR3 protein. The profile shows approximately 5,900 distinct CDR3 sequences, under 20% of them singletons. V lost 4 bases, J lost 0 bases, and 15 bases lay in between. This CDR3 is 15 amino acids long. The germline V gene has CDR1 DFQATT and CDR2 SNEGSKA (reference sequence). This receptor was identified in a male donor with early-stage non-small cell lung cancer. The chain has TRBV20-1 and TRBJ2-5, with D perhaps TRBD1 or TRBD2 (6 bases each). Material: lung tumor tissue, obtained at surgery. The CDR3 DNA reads TGCAGTGCTACCTCAGAAGGGGGGTACCAAGAGACCCAGTACTTC. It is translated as CSATSEGGYQETQYF.